This entry describes one TCR beta chain. The CDR3 extends over 17 amino acids. The V and J ends lost 0 bases and 3 bases respectively, with 16 bases between them. CDR1 and CDR2 from the germline V gene are SGHKS and YYEKEE (reference sequence). This specimen comes from a study of blood T cell repertoires in COVID-19. At the level of the study: COVID-19 samples from acute and convalescent phases originated in the United States, Italy and Spain. T cells, B-cell-depleted T cells, or PBMCs supplied cDNA or gDNA.

In the authors' methods: Reference gene primer amplification yielded estimated nucleated cell counts. Some clones are missing from TCRdb's copy, which holds only in-frame ones; the method was immunoSEQ multiplex PCR. V and J calls and clone size are as listed in that table; D and trimming were resolved from the DNA. The table lists about 260,000 clones, around 86% of them singletons. The clonotype comes from a woman aged 40 to 50 who had recovered from COVID-19. The sequencing sample was made of peripheral blood. The rearrangement links TRBV5-5 to TRBJ1-3; no clear D. CDR3 region: CASSLAPTGDFGNTIYF. The CDR3 nucleotides read TGTGCCAGCAGCTTGGCCCCGACGGGAGACTTTGGAAACACCATATATTTT.